The entry below describes one T cell receptor (beta chain). Its antigen remains unidentified. No much larger clone is present one base from it, and per-base qualities are unavailable. From the cysteine through the phenylalanine, the CDR3 covers 14 amino acids. Left in the record is the CDR3 DNA by itself, 42 bases read in frame from the first base. The junction carries 14 bases between V and J, which are trimmed by 6 bases and 4 bases respectively. The germline V gene supplies CDR1 MDHEN and CDR2 SYDVKM. This entry is derived from a study of T cells in localized non-small cell lung cancer (dated by TCRdb to the early 2020s). Study-wide context: Comparing tumors with uninvolved tumor-adjacent lungs, the study looked at the T cell repertoires of approximately 250 patients with early-stage NSCLC. The mean age of the NSCLC patients was roughly 70 years, with fewer than 150 men and around 100 women. The cohort consisted of approximately 240 treatment-naive NSCLC patients whose localized lung tumors had been resected. The study at large found these results: Uninvolved tumor-adjacent lung showed the highest T cell clonality, higher than tumor, which suggests more focused antigenic responses in the uninvolved tumor-adjacent lung. Since the design was exploratory, TCR variables were selected using unadjusted p-values with no false-discovery rate correction. Of the top 100 tumor clones, a median of 57 were detected in paired uninvolved adjacent lung; some 28 were also among that lung's top 100. Longer overall survival was associated with higher T cell density in blood, whereas shorter survival was associated with higher clonality in adjacent lung. Multi-region tumor sequencing was not performed, so intratumor heterogeneity could not be excluded.

The immunoSEQ Assay was used to sequence TCR beta CDR3 regions from DNA. As for the authors' bioinformatics: To compute T cell density, TCR beta template counts were normalized to usable DNA, which was estimated by amplifying housekeeping genes. Using the preseqR package, richness was estimated by extrapolating to 120,000 templates for tissue samples and 400,000 templates for PBMC samples. Clonality was taken to be one minus Pielou's evenness. Tissue-enriched TCRs were identified through differential abundance testing performed on productive amino-acid clonotypes, with a minimum total count of 5 and an alpha of 0.1. The Jaccard Index and the Morisita Overlap Index were used to quantify repertoire overlap between compartments. GLIPH clustered TCR beta CDR3s with public tetramer-defined viral CDR3s; viral motifs required at least three viral sequences plus V-gene enrichment. Not all clones reach the TCRdb copy of this immuneACCESS table, which keeps in-frame sequences only. Checked studies attribute under half of the gap to unresolved V genes and leave the rest unexplained. V and J calls and clone size are as listed in that table; D and trimming were resolved from the DNA. Across this sample there are over 20,000 clones, with roughly 90% seen only once. 15% of the sample lies in the top ten.

At diagnosis, peripheral blood, uninvolved tumor-adjacent lung and tumor were collected and were preserved as a mix of fresh-frozen and FFPE material. For TCR repertoire profiling, blood samples were analyzed as peripheral blood mononuclear cells. The sample here was peripheral blood, taken before any cancer treatment. The chain was built from TRBV28 and TRBJ2-3; 6 matching bases give a weak D call of TRBD1. The sequence was collected from a man aged 40-75 years with stage III squamous cell lung carcinoma. The DNA is TGTGCCAGCAGCCGCTCTCCAGGGGCAGATACGCAGTATTTT. This is translated as CASSRSPGADTQYF.